This T cell receptor beta chain was captured in a study of identical twins. V gave up 6 bases and J gave up 0 bases; unmatched junction bases: 15. CDR1 ENHRY and CDR2 SYGVKD come from the germline V gene. This CDR3 is 19 amino acids long. Healthy Caucasian individuals made up all the donors. Template switching added a universal primer site; cDNA carried unique molecular identifiers. TCRdb re-derived calls from the 5' RACE reads in MiXCR, one entry per CDR3 protein. The top ten hold over 0.25% of the sample, which has around 1.7 million distinct CDR3 sequences, 32% seen once. The chain has TRBV10-3 and TRBJ2-1, with 9 bases aligning to TRBD2. The TCR sequence derives from a newborn girl in good health. The specimen sequenced was cord blood. CDR3 amino acids: CAISHQGATSGVSYNEQFF. CDR3 sequence (DNA): TGTGCCATCAGCCATCAAGGGGCGACTAGCGGCGTCTCCTACAATGAGCAGTTCTTC.